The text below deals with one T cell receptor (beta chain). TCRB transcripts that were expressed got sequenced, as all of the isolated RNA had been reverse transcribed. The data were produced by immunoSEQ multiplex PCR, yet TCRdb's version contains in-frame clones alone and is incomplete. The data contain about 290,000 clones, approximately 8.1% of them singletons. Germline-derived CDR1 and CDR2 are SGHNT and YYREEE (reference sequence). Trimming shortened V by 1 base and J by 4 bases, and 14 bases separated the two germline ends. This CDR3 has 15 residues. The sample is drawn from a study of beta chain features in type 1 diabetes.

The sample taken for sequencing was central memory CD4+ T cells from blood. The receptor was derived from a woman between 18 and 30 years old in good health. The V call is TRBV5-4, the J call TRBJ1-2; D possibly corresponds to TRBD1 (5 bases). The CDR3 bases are TGTGCCAGCAGCTTGAGGGGAGCAACCACCTATGGCTACACCTTC. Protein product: CASSLRGATTYGYTF. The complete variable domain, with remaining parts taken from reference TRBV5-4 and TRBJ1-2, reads ETGVTQSPTHLIKTRGQQVTLRCSSQSGHNTVSWYQQALGQGPQFIFQYYREEENGRGNFPPRFSGLQFPNYSSELNVNALELDDSALYLCASSLRGATTYGYTFGSGTRLTVV.